The 19 T cell receptor beta chains given below trace back to one sample, sequenced in a study of blood T cell repertoires in COVID-19. Clones were sequenced by immunoSEQ multiplex PCR, and TCRdb holds only the in-frame ones, with some missing. The table has about 140,000 clones, about four fifths seen once. Sequences were obtained from peripheral blood. These receptor sequences come from a man older than 75 with acute or convalescent COVID-19.

V usage is TRBV18 and J usage is TRBJ2-5; TRBD1 matches 9 bases. Germline values: CDR1 KGHSH, CDR2 LQKENI. The ends lost 4 bases at V and 2 bases at J; junction bases unmatched: 2. The CDR3 extends over 14 amino acids. CDR3 nucleotides: TGTGCCAGCTCACGGGACAGGGTGCAAGAGACCCAGTACTTC. This gives the protein CASSRDRVQETQYF.

This chain connects TRBV28 to TRBJ1-4; 10 bases fit TRBD1. V lost 5 bases to trimming and J lost 3 bases; unmatched junction nucleotides: 6. Germline CDR1 and CDR2: MDHEN and SYDVKM. There are 16 residues in the CDR3. The CDR3 DNA sequence: TGTGCCAGCAGTACCAGACAGGGGGCCGCTAATGAAAAACTGTTTTTT. This codes for CASSTRQGAANEKLFF. The full variable domain, in which reference TRBV28 and TRBJ1-4 provide the parts outside the CDR3, is DVKVTQSSRYLVKRTGEKVFLECVQDMDHENMFWYRQDPGLGLRLIYFSYDVKMKEKGDIPEGYSVSREKKERFSLILESASTNQTSMYLCASSTRQGAANEKLFFGSGTQLSVL.

The chain links TRBV5-6 to TRBJ2-7; 10 positions agree with TRBD1. Germline-derived CDR1 and CDR2 are SGHDT and YYEEEE. After removal of 4 bases from V and 6 bases from J, the junction contained 7 bases not matched to a gene. CDR3 size: 14 residues. The CDR3 region has the DNA TGTGCCAGCAGCAGGGACAGGGGCGGAGGCGAGCAGTACTTC. Amino acids: CASSRDRGGGEQYF.

This clone has just one count. This chain links TRBV7-3 with TRBJ1-2, with D perhaps matching TRBD1 (6 bases). CDR1 is SGHTA and CDR2 is FQGTGA in the germline V gene. This CDR3 has 15 amino acids. Trimming stripped 1 base from V and 6 bases from J, with 15 bases between. The CDR3 protein is CASSLNGNEGDGYTF. CDR3 in DNA: TGTGCCAGCAGCTTAAACGGGAATGAGGGGGATGGCTACACCTTC.

V usage is TRBV2 and J usage is TRBJ1-5, with D perhaps matching TRBD1 (5 bases). The CDR3 runs 13 residues. Trimming left V 5 bases short and J 7 bases short, with 12 bases between. Germline V lookup: CDR1 SNHLY, CDR2 FYNNEI. CDR3 bases: TGTGCCAGCAGTCCTGATCGGGGGCAGCCCCAGCATTTT. This gives the protein CASSPDRGQPQHF.

The gene calls are TRBV7-9 and TRBJ2-3; 9 nucleotides line up with TRBD2. The CDR3 has 15 amino acids. Germline V gene sequence: CDR1 SEHNR, CDR2 FQNEAQ (reference sequence). V shed 3 bases, J shed 4 bases, and the junction held 5 bases outside the gene matches. CDR3 bases: TGTGCCAGCAGCTTTGGCGGGAGGGGAGCAGATACGCAGTATTTT. This gives the protein CASSFGGRGADTQYF.

The chain recombines TRBV6-5 with TRBJ1-3; the D gene is possibly TRBD1 (6 bases). Trimming removed 5 bases at V and 0 bases at J, with 11 bases between. Looked up from germline, CDR1 is MNHEY and CDR2 is SVGAGI. The CDR3 length is 15 residues. Here the CDR3 reads CASSRQASSGNTIYF. In DNA form, the CDR3 reads TGTGCCAGCAGTCGACAGGCCAGCTCTGGAAACACCATATATTTT.

The V gene is TRBV19, the J gene TRBJ1-5, with 8 nucleotides matching TRBD1. The CDR3 spans 14 residues. Germline V gene sequence: CDR1 LNHDA, CDR2 SQIVND (reference sequence). With 8 bases clipped from V and 2 bases from J, the junction kept 5 bases outside the gene matches. The CDR3 bases are TGTGCCAGTCGGCAGGGGGCGGGCAATCAGCCCCAGCATTTT. This translates into CASRQGAGNQPQHF.

The chain joins TRBV5-6 to TRBJ2-7; 9 bases map to TRBD1. V lost 4 bases, J lost 6 bases, and 14 bases stayed unmatched. The CDR3 contains 16 residues. Germline V gene data show CDR1 as SGHDT and CDR2 as YYEEEE. CDR3 nucleotides: TGTGCCAGCAGCCAAACTACACCGGGACAGGGAGCCGAGCAGTACTTC. Translated, it gives CASSQTTPGQGAEQYF.

The chain combines TRBV7-2 with TRBJ1-2; possibly TRBD1 for D (6 bases). The CDR3 sequence is 15 residues long. V lost 2 bases and J 4 bases, leaving 14 bases between the germline ends. Germline CDR1 reads SGHTA; CDR2 reads FQGNSA. This CDR3 is CASSLYRRGTYGYTF. The CDR3 region has the DNA TGTGCCAGCAGCTTATACCGCAGGGGAACCTATGGCTACACCTTC.

This clone was counted a few times. The V and J genes are TRBV7-2 and TRBJ1-6, with D uncertain. The CDR3 consists of 13 residues. Trimming pared 9 bases from V and 10 bases from J, leaving 16 bases between. The germline gives CDR1 SGHTA, CDR2 FQGNSA. The CDR3 sequence: CASSSGFRSPLHF. The CDR3 DNA follows: TGTGCCAGTTCCTCGGGGTTTAGATCACCCCTCCACTTT.

The chain employs TRBV28 and TRBJ2-7, with D possibly being TRBD1 (5 bases). Trimming took 6 bases from V and 2 from J, leaving 8 bases between them. The CDR3 is 12 amino acids. Per germline, CDR1 MDHEN and CDR2 SYDVKM. The CDR3 is CASSPGTYEQYF. In DNA form, the CDR3 reads TGTGCCAGCAGCCCAGGGACCTACGAGCAGTACTTC.

The gene calls are TRBV19 and TRBJ2-7, with 11 bases fitting TRBD2. The CDR3 consists of 17 residues. V shed 5 bases and J 2 bases; nucleotides not matched to a gene: 11. CDR1 is LNHDA and CDR2 is SQIVND in the germline V gene (reference sequence). Here the CDR3 reads CASSPLSSLAGAYEQYF. The CDR3 nucleotides are TGTGCCAGTAGTCCACTTTCGTCACTAGCGGGGGCCTACGAGCAGTACTTC.

The gene calls are TRBV19 and TRBJ2-2; D is perhaps TRBD1 (5 bases). The CDR3 runs to 15 residues. Germline CDR1 is LNHDA and CDR2 is SQIVND (reference sequence). V was pared by 5 bases and J by 6 bases, with 16 bases between. CDR3 in DNA: TGTGCCAGTAGTGGGTCCAGGGTAGGGTCCGGGGAGCTGTTTTTT. Encoded protein: CASSGSRVGSGELFF.

The chain is built from TRBV30 and TRBJ2-3; TRBD1 matches at 8 bases. Unmatched junction bases numbered 10, after V lost 6 bases and J lost 2 bases. Germline lookup yields CDR1 GTSNPN and CDR2 SVGIG (reference sequence). This CDR3 region has 15 residues. CDR3 sequence: CACPTGTGITDTQYF. CDR3 coding DNA: TGTGCCTGCCCCACCGGGACAGGAATCACAGATACGCAGTATTTT.

The gene calls are TRBV6-2 or TRBV6-3 and TRBJ1-1; D unresolved. The V and J ends lost 1 base and 1 base respectively, with 10 bases between them. This CDR3 contains 15 residues. Germline assignment: CDR1 MNHEY and CDR2 SVGEGT. The CDR3 sequence: CASSYYAGWNTEAFF. The CDR3 bases are TGTGCCAGCAGTTACTATGCGGGTTGGAACACTGAAGCTTTCTTT.

The rearrangement joins TRBV25-1 to TRBJ2-7; 7 positions match TRBD2. CDR3 length: 14 residues. V lost 4 bases to trimming and J lost 0 bases; unmatched junction nucleotides: 3. Germline V gene data show CDR1 as MGHDK and CDR2 as SYGVNS. The CDR3 DNA reads TGTGCCAGCAGTGGAGCGGGGACCTCCTACGAGCAGTACTTC. This sequence encodes CASSGAGTSYEQYF.

J is TRBJ1-4 and V is TRBV4-1; a possible D gene is TRBD1 (5 bases). The V gene's germline CDR1 is MGHRA and CDR2 YSYEKL. With 3 bases removed from V and 11 bases from J, the gap between germline ends came to 7 bases. CDR3 size: 11 residues. For the CDR3, the DNA is TGCGCCAGCAGCCAGGAGGGGAAACTGTTTTTT. This codes for CASSQEGKLFF.

V is TRBV30 and J is TRBJ1-1; 8 nucleotides align to TRBD1. The length of the CDR3 is 13 residues. V trimming: 5 bases; J trimming: 1 base; junction bases outside the gene matches: 3. Looked up from germline, CDR1 is GTSNPN and CDR2 is SVGIG (reference sequence). CDR3 amino acids: CAWAGQGNTEAFF. In DNA form, the CDR3 reads TGTGCCTGGGCTGGACAGGGGAACACTGAAGCTTTCTTT.